These 28 T cell receptor beta chains were all obtained from the same sample, sequenced in a study of T cell responses to AZD1222 COVID-19 vaccine. Method: immunoSEQ multiplex PCR; TCRdb's copy keeps in-frame clones and lacks some. Here the sample spans 150,000 to 200,000 clones, approximately 91% being singletons. The sequencing here drew on peripheral blood, taken on day 0 of AZD1222 vaccination. Every receptor here comes from an adult in good health.

V gene TRBV7-9 combines with J gene TRBJ2-7; possibly TRBD1 for D (7 bases). The CDR3 has 14 amino acids. Per germline, CDR1 SEHNR and CDR2 FQNEAQ (reference sequence). V was shortened by 2 bases and J by 6 bases, with 14 bases between the two germline ends. The CDR3 spells CASSLPEGAGEQYF. CDR3 nucleotides: TGTGCCAGCAGCTTACCGGAGGGGGCTGGCGAGCAGTACTTC.

The chain uses TRBV5-1 and TRBJ2-7; D is unresolved. CDR3 size: 13 residues. The germline V gene has CDR1 SGHRS and CDR2 YFSETQ. The V gene lost 0 bases and the J gene lost 3 bases, with 7 bases spanning the gap. The CDR3 loop reads CASSLDSFYEQYF. The DNA of the CDR3 is TGCGCCAGCAGCTTGGATTCGTTCTACGAGCAGTACTTC.

The table lists this clone with a count of one. CDR3 residues: CASSPGRTGTGDGPNTEAFF. The DNA for the CDR3 is TGTGCCAGCAGCCCCGGAAGAACCGGGACAGGGGACGGACCCAACACTGAAGCTTTCTTT. The chain couples TRBV14 to TRBJ1-1; TRBD1 matches at 10 bases. The CDR3 contains 20 residues. Germline values: CDR1 SGHDN, CDR2 FVKESK. V gave up 4 bases and J gave up 2 bases; unmatched junction bases: 19.

The chain joins TRBV6-5 to TRBJ1-5; the D gene is possibly TRBD1 (6 bases). The germline V gene has CDR1 MNHEY and CDR2 SVGAGI. CDR3 length: 13 residues. V lost 7 bases and J 6 bases, leaving 13 bases between the germline ends. CDR3 bases: TGTGCCAGCATTACAGGGTCGGCTCAGCCCCAGCATTTT. Residues: CASITGSAQPQHF.

J is TRBJ1-4 and V is TRBV2, with D uncertain. Deletions cut 6 bases from V and 5 bases from J, with 16 bases between. The germline V gene encodes CDR1 SNHLY and CDR2 FYNNEI. This CDR3 is 15 amino acids long. The CDR3 DNA is TGTGCCAGCAGCGCCACCCTAGGTGTGAATGAAAAACTGTTTTTT. Translating gives CASSATLGVNEKLFF. Full variable domain (outside the CDR3, taken from reference TRBV2 and TRBJ1-4): EPEVTQTPSHQVTQMGQEVILRCVPISNHLYFYWYRQILGQKVEFLVSFYNNEISEKSEIFDDQFSVERPDGSNFTLKIRSTKLEDSAMYFCASSATLGVNEKLFFGSGTQLSVL.

V gene TRBV9 combines with J gene TRBJ2-1; 10 nucleotides line up with TRBD2. The CDR3 is 12 residues long. Losses at the gene ends were 3 bases for V and 15 bases for J; bases not matched to a gene: 6. Germline V gene sequence: CDR1 SGDLS, CDR2 YYNGEE. The CDR3 DNA reads TGTGCCAGCAGCGCAACTAGCGGGGAGTCGTTCTTC. It yields the protein CASSATSGESFF. The variable domain in full, completed from reference TRBV9 and TRBJ2-1, reads DSGVTQTPKHLITATGQRVTLRCSPRSGDLSVYWYQQSLDQGLQFLIQYYNGEERAKGNILERFSAQQFPDLHSELNLSSLELGDSALYFCASSATSGESFFGPGTRLTVL.

The chain joins TRBV27 to TRBJ2-7; TRBD1 agrees at 7 bases. The germline V gene encodes CDR1 MNHEY and CDR2 SMNVEV (reference sequence). The CDR3 has 14 residues. The V gene end was trimmed by 3 bases and the J gene end by 10 bases; junction bases not matched to a gene: 12. The CDR3 DNA follows: TGTGCCAGCAGTTTTGCGGCAGGGGGATCGAAACAGTACTTC. Translating gives CASSFAAGGSKQYF.

The chain employs TRBV9 and TRBJ2-1; D may be TRBD2 (6 bases). This CDR3 is 13 amino acids long. Looked up from germline, CDR1 is SGDLS and CDR2 is YYNGEE. V was trimmed by 4 bases and J by 4 bases, leaving 9 bases between them. For the CDR3, the DNA is TGTGCCAGCAGCACCCGGGAGTACAATGAGCAGTTCTTC. Translation gives CASSTREYNEQFF.

A single count supports this clone. CDR3 sequence: CASSTRFSSAATGGYTF. CDR3 sequence (DNA): TGTGCCAGTAGTACCCGTTTCTCATCCGCGGCTACTGGGGGCTACACCTTC. This chain links TRBV19 with TRBJ1-2; D gene unclear. The ends were cut back, 4 bases at V and 8 bases at J, with 26 bases in the middle. This CDR3 comprises 17 residues. Germline-derived CDR1 and CDR2 are LNHDA and SQIVND (reference sequence).

This clone showed up many times. V and J are TRBV3-1 (or the pseudogene TRBV3-2) and TRBJ2-7; D remains ambiguous. Looked up from germline, CDR1 is LGHDT and CDR2 is YNNKEL (reference sequence). With 1 base removed from V and 4 bases from J, the gap between germline ends came to 11 bases. The length of the CDR3 is 14 residues. This chain's CDR3 is CASSQAMDGYEQYF. The CDR3 DNA follows: TGTGCCAGCAGCCAAGCCATGGACGGTTACGAGCAGTACTTC.

V is TRBV6-5 and J is TRBJ1-4, with 7 bases identical to TRBD1. Looked up from germline, CDR1 is MNHEY and CDR2 is SVGAGI. CDR3 size: 15 residues. V lost 0 bases and J lost 7; bases outside the gene matches: 5. Written as DNA, the CDR3 is TGTGCCAGCAGTTACTCGGTCCAGGGGGGTGAAAAACTGTTTTTT. It yields the protein CASSYSVQGGEKLFF.

The table lists this clone with a few counts. The chain carries TRBV5-6 and TRBJ2-5; D gene ambiguous. This CDR3 has 17 residues. The germline V gene encodes CDR1 SGHDT and CDR2 YYEEEE. V dropped 2 bases and J dropped 5 bases, with 22 bases sitting between them. The CDR3 spells CASSLRSFWAVGETQYF. As DNA, the CDR3 is TGTGCCAGCAGCTTACGGAGCTTCTGGGCGGTTGGGGAGACCCAGTACTTC.

The chain employs TRBV28 and TRBJ1-1; D is unclear. The V end was cut by 4 bases, the J end by 6 bases, with 12 bases between. CDR1 MDHEN and CDR2 SYDVKM come from the germline V gene. The CDR3 runs to 13 residues. This CDR3 reads CASSYPGRSEAFF. As DNA, the CDR3 is TGTGCCAGCAGTTACCCCGGACGGTCTGAAGCTTTCTTT.

The J gene is TRBJ1-4, the V gene TRBV4-3; 9 bases line up with TRBD1. After removal of 3 bases from V and 7 bases from J, the junction contained 9 bases not matched to a gene. The CDR3 is 16 amino acids. In germline, CDR1 is LGHNA, CDR2 YSLEER. CDR3 in amino acids: CASSQVHGTGSEKLFF. For the CDR3, the DNA is TGCGCCAGCAGCCAGGTGCACGGGACAGGGTCTGAAAAACTGTTTTTT.

This chain connects TRBV6-5 to TRBJ2-7; tentative D call: TRBD1 (5 bases). Trimming removed 0 bases from V and 1 base from J, with 13 bases in between. The CDR3 is 16 amino acids. Germline CDR1 reads MNHEY; CDR2 reads SVGAGI. The DNA of the CDR3 is TGTGCCAGCAGTTACTCTGGGGCTATGGGGTCCTACGAGCAGTACTTC. Protein sequence: CASSYSGAMGSYEQYF.

The V and J genes are TRBV5-4 and TRBJ2-7, with D perhaps TRBD1 (5 bases). Germline CDR1 reads SGHNT; CDR2 reads YYREEE (reference sequence). The CDR3 spans 13 residues. Trimming cost V 0 bases and J 3 bases, with 7 bases left between them. CDR3 in amino acids: CASSLEQVYEQYF. DNA of the CDR3: TGTGCCAGCAGCTTGGAACAGGTCTACGAGCAGTACTTC.

This chain joins TRBV5-1 and TRBJ1-1, with unresolved D. Looked up from germline, CDR1 is SGHRS and CDR2 is YFSETQ. This CDR3 contains 15 residues. Trimming took off 2 bases at V and 4 bases at J, with 15 bases between the two ends. CDR3 region: CASSLRSRSGTEAFF. For the CDR3, the DNA is TGCGCCAGCAGCTTAAGGTCCCGTTCGGGCACTGAAGCTTTCTTT.

The chain recombines TRBV27 with TRBJ1-1; 7 nucleotides line up with TRBD1. The V segment lost 6 bases and the J segment 5 bases; nucleotides outside the gene matches: 12. This CDR3 contains 15 residues. Germline CDR1 and CDR2: MNHEY and SMNVEV (reference sequence). The CDR3 reads CASSPTGPTRTEAFF. The CDR3 DNA sequence: TGTGCCAGCAGCCCGACAGGGCCGACGAGAACTGAAGCTTTCTTT.

This rearrangement joins TRBV7-2 to TRBJ2-7; tentatively, D is TRBD1 (6 bases). This CDR3 has 13 residues. Trimming left V 2 bases short and J 3 bases short, with 8 bases between. From germline, CDR1 is SGHTA and CDR2 FQGNSA. CDR3 bases: TGTGCCAGCAGCTTAAACAGGGACTACGAGCAGTACTTC. Its protein is CASSLNRDYEQYF.

The chain joins TRBV18 to TRBJ1-1; D unclear. This CDR3 is built from 14 residues. Per the germline V gene, CDR1 is KGHSH and CDR2 is LQKENI. The V and J ends lost 7 bases and 0 bases respectively, with 12 bases between them. CDR3 nucleotide sequence: TGTGCCAGCTTAGCGGGAGGCATGAACACTGAAGCTTTCTTT. Translation gives CASLAGGMNTEAFF.

This chain links TRBV3-1 (or the pseudogene TRBV3-2) with TRBJ2-1; maybe TRBD1 (6 bases). This CDR3 contains 16 residues. Germline V lookup: CDR1 LGHDT, CDR2 YNNKEL (reference sequence). The V end was cut by 1 base, the J end by 1 base, with 11 bases between. This chain's CDR3 is CASSQVGARSYNEQFF. The DNA for the CDR3 is TGTGCCAGCAGCCAAGTGGGGGCAAGGTCCTACAATGAGCAGTTCTTC.

This chain links TRBV4-1 with TRBJ1-3; 7 bases are a match to TRBD1. The junction had 9 bases not matched to a gene; V was cut back by 3 bases and J by 7 bases. Germline lookup yields CDR1 MGHRA and CDR2 YSYEKL. There are 15 residues in the CDR3. The CDR3 region is CASSHRGGPRNTIYF. In DNA form, the CDR3 reads TGCGCCAGCAGCCACCGAGGGGGCCCCCGGAACACCATATATTTT.

The gene calls are TRBV9 and TRBJ1-2; no definite D call. Germline values: CDR1 SGDLS, CDR2 YYNGEE. V was cut by 0 bases and J by 1 base, with 7 bases left in between. This CDR3 region has 14 residues. The CDR3 loop is CASSVGADNYGYTF. The DNA of the CDR3 is TGTGCCAGCAGCGTAGGGGCCGATAACTATGGCTACACCTTC.

The rearrangement uses TRBV19 and TRBJ1-2; 7 positions match TRBD1. CDR1 LNHDA and CDR2 SQIVND come from the germline V gene (reference sequence). The length of the CDR3 is 12 residues. The trim removed 5 bases at V and 7 bases at J, leaving 4 bases unmatched. The CDR3 nucleotides are TGTGCCAGTAGTGGGGACAGTCGTGGCTACACCTTC. Translation: CASSGDSRGYTF. The variable domain in full, completed from reference TRBV19 and TRBJ1-2, reads DGGITQSPKYLFRKEGQNVTLSCEQNLNHDAMYWYRQDPGQGLRLIYYSQIVNDFQKGDIAEGYSVSREKKESFPLTVTSAQKNPTAFYLCASSGDSRGYTFGSGTRLTVV.

V is TRBV9 and J is TRBJ1-3, with a weak D call TRBD1 (5 bases). The V end was cut by 3 bases, the J end by 1 base, with 14 bases between. The germline gives CDR1 SGDLS, CDR2 YYNGEE. The CDR3 is 16 amino acids. The CDR3 sequence is CASSEGWQRSGNTIYF. CDR3 nucleotide sequence: TGTGCCAGCAGCGAGGGGTGGCAGCGATCTGGAAACACCATATATTTT.

This sequence joins TRBV3-1 (or the pseudogene TRBV3-2) and TRBJ1-5; D is undetermined. The CDR3 contains 14 residues. V was clipped by 1 base and J by 1 base, with 5 bases between them. CDR1 LGHDT and CDR2 YNNKEL come from the germline V gene (reference sequence). Here the CDR3 reads CASSQGQSNQPQHF. Here the CDR3 DNA reads TGTGCCAGCAGCCAAGGGCAAAGCAATCAGCCCCAGCATTTT.

In its sample, this clone was seen a few times. The gene calls are TRBV3-1 (or the pseudogene TRBV3-2) and TRBJ2-7; D remains ambiguous. CDR1 is LGHDT, CDR2 YNNKEL, per germline (reference sequence). This CDR3 spans 14 amino acids. V lost 5 bases, J lost 2 bases, and 13 bases lay in between. CDR3 in amino acids: CASSSSPETYEQYF. The CDR3 DNA reads TGTGCCAGCAGCTCCTCGCCTGAGACCTACGAGCAGTACTTC.

This chain joins TRBV13 and TRBJ2-2; the D gene could be TRBD1 or TRBD2 (5 bases each). Germline V lookup: CDR1 PRHDT, CDR2 FYEKMQ (reference sequence). The V end was cut by 3 bases, the J end by 6 bases, with 8 bases between. The CDR3 is 13 amino acids. The CDR3 loop is CASSFRDPGELFF. CDR3 nucleotide sequence: TGTGCCAGCAGCTTCAGGGACCCCGGGGAGCTGTTTTTT.